A selection of T cell receptor beta chains follows, all from one sample in a study of blood T cell repertoires in COVID-19. Libraries were prepared by immunoSEQ multiplex PCR; TCRdb keeps only in-frame clonotypes and omits some of them. This sample yields about 40,000 clones, of which about nine tenths are seen a single time; around a sixth belongs to the top ten. The sequenced sample was peripheral blood. These receptors all stem from a woman between 25 and 40 years old in a cohort sampled during active COVID-19. CDR3s include the opening cysteine and the closing phenylalanine or tryptophan. A D gene is named only where the DNA matches it firmly. Size is stated for part of the rows, as once, few or many counts, or as a class when the clone is expanded.

j_call clone_size d_call v_call cdr3_nt cdr3_aa
TRBJ1-5 - - TRBV4-1 TGCGCCAGCAGCCAAGACGCAGTTAGCAATCAGCCCCAGCATTTT CASSQDAVSNQPQHF
TRBJ1-2 - - TRBV19 TGTGCCAGTAGTCCCCTGGACAGAGCGTATGGCTACACCTTC CASSPLDRAYGYTF
TRBJ2-1 - - TRBV20-1 TGCAGTGCTAGTAGAACGGAGAAAGGTGAGCAGTTCTTC CSASRTEKGEQFF
TRBJ2-3 once - TRBV5-4 TGTGCCAGCAGCCAAACAGATACGCAGTATTTT CASSQTDTQYF
TRBJ2-5 - TRBD2 TRBV5-1 TGCGCCAGCAGCTCCCCCGGACTAGCGGGAGGTGGAGAGACCCAGTACTTC CASSSPGLAGGGETQYF
TRBJ2-1 - - TRBV7-9 TGTGCCAGCAGCGGAAATTCCCCAGGCTCCTACAATGAGCAGTTCTTC CASSGNSPGSYNEQFF
TRBJ2-3 - - TRBV11-3 TGTGCCAGCAGCTTCCATACAGATACGCAGTATTTT CASSFHTDTQYF
TRBJ2-4 - - TRBV4-2 TGTGCCAGCAGCCAAGATCTTTCTAGTTACATTCAGTACTTC CASSQDLSSYIQYF
TRBJ2-7 - - TRBV5-6 TGTGCCAGCAGCTCGTTGGGGATAGCGCGGAACCACGAGCAGTACTTC CASSSLGIARNHEQYF
TRBJ2-1 - TRBD2 TRBV2 TGTGCCAGCAGGATTAGCGGGGTTTCGGCCAATGAGCAGTTCTTC CASRISGVSANEQFF
TRBJ2-7 - TRBD2 TRBV4-2 TGTGCCAGCAGCCAAGAACTAGCGGGCATATCCTACGAGCAGTACTTC CASSQELAGISYEQYF
TRBJ2-7 - TRBD1 TRBV27 TGTGCCAGCAGTTTAAGTCAGGGGGATTCCGAGCAGTACTTC CASSLSQGDSEQYF
TRBJ2-3 once - TRBV5-4 TGTGCCAGCAGCTTGGATAGCGGACGCACAGATACGCAGTATTTT CASSLDSGRTDTQYF
TRBJ2-1 - - TRBV5-1 TGCGCCAGCAGCTTGGAAGGGAGTCTAGCGCCTTACAATGAGCAGTTCTTC CASSLEGSLAPYNEQFF
TRBJ2-3 - TRBD2 TRBV28 TGTGCCAGCAGTTTCGTAGCGGGAGGCACAGATACGCAGTATTTT CASSFVAGGTDTQYF
TRBJ1-1 - TRBD1 TRBV27 TGTGCCAGCAGTCGGACAGGTGGAGGTGCTGAAGCTTTCTTT CASSRTGGGAEAFF
TRBJ2-7 few TRBD2 TRBV11-3 TGTGCCAGCACTAGCGGGAGTTACGAGCAGTACTTC CASTSGSYEQYF
TRBJ2-1 - TRBD2 TRBV14 TGTGCCAGCAGCCAAGAAACTAGCGGGAGGCTGTCGGGGCAGTTCTTC CASSQETSGRLSGQFF
TRBJ2-1 - - TRBV19 TGTGCCAGTAGTAAGGGAGGTGGGGAGCAGTTCTTC CASSKGGGEQFF
TRBJ2-3 once - TRBV7-2 TGTGCCAGCAGCTTTCGACAGTATTTCACAGATACGCAGTATTTT CASSFRQYFTDTQYF
TRBJ1-1 - - TRBV7-2 TGTGCCAGCTCGATGGCGGGTGCAGCAAACACTGAAGCTTTCTTT CASSMAGAANTEAFF
TRBJ2-7 once - TRBV2 TGTGCCAGCAGTCAGCGGGCAAACTCCTACGAGCAGTACTTC CASSQRANSYEQYF
TRBJ2-5 - - TRBV7-3 TGTGCCAGCAGCTTAATAGAAACGGAGACCCAGTACTTC CASSLIETETQYF
TRBJ2-3 - - TRBV24-1 TGTGCCACCAGTGATTATAGCCCGTTGAGGTCTATAGGTACAGATACGCAGTATTTT CATSDYSPLRSIGTDTQYF
TRBJ1-6 few - TRBV2 TGTGCCAGCACTAAGATGCAGGCAAGAAATTCACCCCTCCACTTT CASTKMQARNSPLHF
TRBJ2-3 - TRBD2 TRBV7-6 TGTGCCAGCAGCCCCGGGACTAGCATTCATACGCAGTATTTT CASSPGTSIHTQYF
TRBJ2-5 - TRBD2 TRBV7-7 TGTGCTAGCAGCTTGAATAGCGGGAGAGCAGAGACCCAGTACTTC CASSLNSGRAETQYF
TRBJ2-1 - TRBD2 TRBV5-1 TGCGCCAGCGCGAAAGGGACTAGCAGTGGTATTGAGCAGTTCTTC CASAKGTSSGIEQFF